The entry below describes one TCR beta chain. Its target is not known. This record belongs to a study of T cell clusters in autoimmune cytopenias. Study results and limitations: Healthy donors had around 3.1-fold more exclusive TRB clusters than active autoimmune hepatitis patients.

One tube held mixed TRB-A and TRB-B primer pools for touch-down PCR. TCRdb re-called the multiplex PCR reads; every CDR3 protein appears as one record, without DNA. This sample's table reports 560 or so distinct CDR3 sequences. About 37,500 genome equivalents of blood DNA were amplified for TRB. Source material: peripheral blood. The origin of this receptor is a human donor with an autoimmune cytopenia or autoimmune hepatitis (not recorded which).

The CDR3 is CARSLGGIPYEQYF. This sequence joins TRBV5-3 and TRBJ2-7. TRBV5-3 belongs to the ORF category, with a function that is uncertain. This CDR3 has 14 amino acids.